This is a list of T cell receptor beta chains from one sample in a study of T cells after yellow fever vaccination. TCRdb re-called the 5' RACE reads through MiXCR, storing one row per CDR3 protein. Altogether approximately 510,000 distinct CDR3 sequences are present, 20% to 25% being singletons, with the ten largest covering less than 20%. The sample consisted of PBMCs, taken roughly 20 days after the first yellow fever vaccination. These receptors all stem from a man between 18 and 29 years old who received the YFV17D yellow fever vaccine. CDR3s include the opening cysteine and the closing phenylalanine or tryptophan. A D gene is named only where the DNA matches it firmly. Clone size is given for some rows only: seen once, a few or many times, or a class if the clone is expanded.

few	-	TRBV12-3/TRBV12-4	TRBJ1-1	TGTGCCAGCAGTTTATATGGGGAGAACACTGAAGCTTTCTTT	CASSLYGENTEAFF
few	-	TRBV9	TRBJ2-1	TGTGCCAGCAGCATAGCCGGGAATGAGCAGTTCTTC	CASSIAGNEQFF
-	TRBD1	TRBV5-6	TRBJ1-2	TGTGCCAGCAGCTTACTTCGACAGGGGGTCTATGGCTACACCTTC	CASSLLRQGVYGYTF
-	-	TRBV6-2/TRBV6-3	TRBJ1-5	TGTGCCGTTGACGCAGGGTCTAATCAGCCCCAGCATTTT	CAVDAGSNQPQHF
-	-	TRBV18	TRBJ1-1	TGTGCCAGCTCAGTAAGCGGTGGACTGAACACTGAAGCTTTCTTT	CASSVSGGLNTEAFF
few	-	TRBV4-3	TRBJ2-2	TGCGCCAGCAGCCAAGAGCTGGGGAGTATAGGGGAGCTGTTTTTT	CASSQELGSIGELFF
-	-	TRBV10-3	TRBJ2-5	TGTGCCATCAGCGGCCAAGGGGGAGGGACCCAAGAGACCCAGTACTTC	CAISGQGGGTQETQYF
-	-	TRBV4-3	TRBJ2-3	TGCGCCAGCAGCAGGTTCGATAGCGGCACAGATACGCAGTATTTT	CASSRFDSGTDTQYF
many	-	TRBV5-1	TRBJ2-2	TGCGCCAGCAGCTTGGATCAGGGTTCCGGGGAGCTGTTTTTT	CASSLDQGSGELFF
-	-	TRBV4-3	TRBJ2-3	TGCGCCAGCAGCCAAGCATACGGAGGTTCGGCAGATACGCAGTATTTT	CASSQAYGGSADTQYF
-	TRBD2	TRBV20-1	TRBJ2-1	TGCAGTGCTAGAGATCAGTCTAGCGGTTACCTCTCCTACAATGAGCAGTTCTTC	CSARDQSSGYLSYNEQFF
few	-	TRBV5-1	TRBJ2-7	TGCGCCAGCAGCATCGGGACGGGGATTTACGAGCAGTACTTC	CASSIGTGIYEQYF
-	TRBD1	TRBV5-1	TRBJ1-1	TGCGCCAGCAGCCGGATTACAGGGGGAGAGGGTCGGTACACTGAAGCTTTCTTT	CASSRITGGEGRYTEAFF
many	-	TRBV6-1	TRBJ1-1	TGTGCCAGCGTACGGCCGGGTTCGAACACTGAAGCTTTCTTT	CASVRPGSNTEAFF
-	-	TRBV14	TRBJ1-1	TGTGCCAGTGGGGGGAACACTGAAGCTTTCTTT	CASGGNTEAFF
-	-	TRBV9	TRBJ2-3	TGTGCCAGCAGCGTCCGGGCTTCTCGCACCACAGATACGCAGTATTTT	CASSVRASRTTDTQYF
-	-	TRBV5-1	TRBJ2-3	TGTGCCAGCAGCACAACGGGGCTCACAGATACGCAGTATTTT	CASSTTGLTDTQYF
once	-	TRBV20-1	TRBJ2-3	TGCAGTGGTACTAGTAAGTCAGATACGCAGTATTTT	CSGTSKSDTQYF
-	-	TRBV18	TRBJ1-1	TGTGCCAGCCAACATGGGGAGAACACTGAAGCTTTCTTT	CASQHGENTEAFF
-	-	TRBV12-3/TRBV12-4	TRBJ1-3	TGTGCCAGCAGTTATGAGGGAGGTGGAAACACCATATATTTT	CASSYEGGGNTIYF
-	-	TRBV7-9	TRBJ1-1	TGTGCCAGCAGCTTGTGGGGGTCTGAAGCTTTCTTT	CASSLWGSEAFF
-	-	TRBV2	TRBJ1-2	TGTGCCAGCAGCCTCACGGCCCCCTATGGCTACACCTTC	CASSLTAPYGYTF
-	TRBD1	TRBV7-2	TRBJ1-2	TGTGCCAGCAGCTTACAAGCCGACAGGGGGGACTATGGCTACACCTTC	CASSLQADRGDYGYTF
-	-	TRBV19	TRBJ2-3	TGTGCCAGTAGTATTGGCGCAACCACAGATACGCAGTATTTT	CASSIGATTDTQYF
-	TRBD2	TRBV7-6	TRBJ2-3	TGTGCCAGCAGCTTACAGGCGGGGGGGCCTCCAGATACGCAGTATTTT	CASSLQAGGPPDTQYF
-	TRBD1	TRBV6-6	TRBJ2-7	TGTGCCAGCAGTCAGCGCAGGGGGTACGAGCAGTACTTC	CASSQRRGYEQYF
-	TRBD1	TRBV6-5	TRBJ2-7	TGTGCCAGCAGTTACTCTGGGACAGGCCAGACCTACGAGCAGTACTTC	CASSYSGTGQTYEQYF
-	-	TRBV18	TRBJ1-1	TGTGCCAGCTCTGAGAGTTCGAACACTGAAGCTTTCTTT	CASSESSNTEAFF
-	-	TRBV3-1	TRBJ1-6	TGTGCCAGCAGCCACAGCGCCGGCAGAAGCTCCTATAATTCACCCCTCCACTTT	CASSHSAGRSSYNSPLHF
-	-	TRBV12-3/TRBV12-4	TRBJ2-3	TGTGCCAGCAGTTTCGGGCGGGGGCTAGCCACAGATACGCAGTATTTT	CASSFGRGLATDTQYF
-	-	TRBV4-1	TRBJ2-1	TGCGCCAGCAGCCAAGGGGGGAGCGATGAGCAGTTCTTC	CASSQGGSDEQFF
few	-	TRBV7-6	TRBJ2-1	TGTGCCAGCAGCTTAGACGGGGGCCAGTCTCGGGAGCAGTTCTTC	CASSLDGGQSREQFF
-	-	TRBV6-5	TRBJ1-6	TGTGCCAGCAGTTACTCGGCGGGGGAGAAGATTTCACCCCTCCACTTT	CASSYSAGEKISPLHF
-	-	TRBV6-1	TRBJ2-1	TGTGCCAGCAGTCCCACCCACTGGGGGACCTACAATGAGCAGTTCTTC	CASSPTHWGTYNEQFF
-	-	TRBV7-8	TRBJ1-5	TGTGCCAGCAGCTTAATAGGGATGGAGAGCAATCAGCCCCAGCATTTT	CASSLIGMESNQPQHF
few	-	TRBV20-1	TRBJ2-3	TGCAGTGCTGTAGCCGGGGGCCATAGCACAGATACGCAGTATTTT	CSAVAGGHSTDTQYF
-	-	TRBV6-2/TRBV6-3	TRBJ1-1	TGTGCCAGCAGGGTTCGGACCCTGAACACTGAAGCTTTCTTT	CASRVRTLNTEAFF
few	TRBD1	TRBV4-1	TRBJ2-5	TGCGCCAGCAGCCAAGATTCAGCGACAGGGTTCCAAGAGACCCAGTACTTC	CASSQDSATGFQETQYF
once	TRBD1	TRBV5-6	TRBJ1-2	TGTGCCAGCAGCCTCCCGACAGGGGTAAAGGGTTGCACCTTC	CASSLPTGVKGCTF
few	-	TRBV9	TRBJ1-1	TGTGCCAGCAGCGCCGCGGGTTTGAACACTGAAGCTTTCTTT	CASSAAGLNTEAFF
few	-	TRBV29-1	TRBJ2-3	TGCAGCGTTGAAGCCCCGTCGGGCACAGATACGCAGTATTTT	CSVEAPSGTDTQYF
-	-	TRBV5-4	TRBJ1-5	TGTGCCAGCAGCTTGGCCGGCGACTTCGATCAGCCCCAGCATTTT	CASSLAGDFDQPQHF
few	TRBD2	TRBV14	TRBJ2-1	TGTGCCAGCAGCCTGGGACTAGGAGTACAGTTCTTC	CASSLGLGVQFF
few	-	TRBV7-6	TRBJ1-1	TGTGCCAGCAGCTTTGACACTAGCACTGAAGCTTTCTTT	CASSFDTSTEAFF
-	-	TRBV7-2	TRBJ2-4	TGTGCCAGCAGCCGTAGAGATGGGGGGCTAGCCAAAAACATTCAGTACTTC	CASSRRDGGLAKNIQYF
many	-	TRBV5-1	TRBJ2-2	TGCGCCAGCAGCCCGGACCTAGGGGCCGGGGAGCTGTTTTTT	CASSPDLGAGELFF
-	-	TRBV25-1	TRBJ2-3	TGTGCCAGCAGTGACGTTTTACAGGGAGAGGCCGATACGCAGTATTTT	CASSDVLQGEADTQYF
-	-	TRBV29-1	TRBJ2-3	TGCAGCGTGGAGGATGACCCTACGCAGTATTTT	CSVEDDPTQYF
many	TRBD1	TRBV10-3	TRBJ2-7	TGTGCCATCAGTGAGTCGGGACAGGCTATGTCCTACGAGCAGTACTTC	CAISESGQAMSYEQYF
few	-	TRBV6-5	TRBJ2-5	TGTGCCAGCAGTTATGGGGGGGGCGGAGAGACCCAGTACTTC	CASSYGGGGETQYF
few	-	TRBV4-1	TRBJ1-5	TGCGCCAGCAGCCCCCAGGCCGGGAGCAATCAGCCCCAGCATTTT	CASSPQAGSNQPQHF
-	-	TRBV7-8	TRBJ1-3	TGTGCCAGCAGCTGGGGTCGGGCTGGAAACACCATATATTTT	CASSWGRAGNTIYF
-	TRBD1	TRBV6-6	TRBJ2-1	TGTGCCAGCAGGATGACAGGGGGCAATGAGCAGTTCTTC	CASRMTGGNEQFF
few	-	TRBV7-2	TRBJ1-1	TGTGCCAGCAGCTTAGGCTGGCAGGTCACTGAAGCTTTCTTT	CASSLGWQVTEAFF
-	TRBD2	TRBV4-3	TRBJ2-1	TGCGCCAGCAGTCCCCGGACTAGCGGCAATGAGCAGTTCTTC	CASSPRTSGNEQFF
-	TRBD1	TRBV27	TRBJ2-2	TGTGCCAGCAGCCTCCGGGACAGGGGGCTCAACACCGGGGAGCTGTTTTTT	CASSLRDRGLNTGELFF
few	-	TRBV20-1	TRBJ2-7	TGCAGTGCTAGAAGCCGGGACATCACCTACGAGCAGTACTTC	CSARSRDITYEQYF
many	TRBD2	TRBV5-1	TRBJ2-4	TGCGCCAGCAGCGGGGGACTAGCGGGCACCAAAAACATTCAGTACTTC	CASSGGLAGTKNIQYF
many	TRBD2	TRBV6-2/TRBV6-3	TRBJ2-3	TGTGCCACGCAACTAGCGGGGGACTCTACAGATACGCAGTATTTT	CATQLAGDSTDTQYF
-	-	TRBV6-1	TRBJ1-1	TGTGCCAGCACCCTTCCTGGGACACAGAACACTGAAGCTTTCTTT	CASTLPGTQNTEAFF